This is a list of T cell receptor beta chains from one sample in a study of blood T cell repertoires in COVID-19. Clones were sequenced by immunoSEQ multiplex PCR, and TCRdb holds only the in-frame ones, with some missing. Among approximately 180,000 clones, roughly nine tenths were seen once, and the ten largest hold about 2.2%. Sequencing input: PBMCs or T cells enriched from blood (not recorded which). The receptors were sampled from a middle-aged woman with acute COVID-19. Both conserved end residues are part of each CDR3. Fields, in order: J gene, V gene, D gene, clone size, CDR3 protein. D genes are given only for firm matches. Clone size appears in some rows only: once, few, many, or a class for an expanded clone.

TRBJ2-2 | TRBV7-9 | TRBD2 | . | CASRPSGSRAGELFF
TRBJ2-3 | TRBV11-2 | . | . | CASKRTGPSDTQYF
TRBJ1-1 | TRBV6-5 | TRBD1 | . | CASSSRQGVYTEAFF
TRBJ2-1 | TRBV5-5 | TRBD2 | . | CASSLVSSGGKREQFF
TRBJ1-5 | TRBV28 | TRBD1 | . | CASSFTGGGNQPQHF
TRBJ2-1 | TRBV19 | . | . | CASSTDRNNEQFF
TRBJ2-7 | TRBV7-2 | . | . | CASSPQQGLEQYF
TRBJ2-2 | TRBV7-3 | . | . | CASSPYPEGPNTGELFF
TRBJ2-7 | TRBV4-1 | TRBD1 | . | CASSQRTGFYEQYF
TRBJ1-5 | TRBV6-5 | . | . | CASRKQGQVQPQHF
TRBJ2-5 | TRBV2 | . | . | CASHLGGTETQYF
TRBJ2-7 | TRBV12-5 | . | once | CASGLVPQQGRSYEQYF
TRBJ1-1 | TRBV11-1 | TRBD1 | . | CASSLGGRGHTEAFF
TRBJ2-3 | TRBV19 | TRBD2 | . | CASAGLAGARADTQYF
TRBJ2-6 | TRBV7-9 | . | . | CASSSQTSSPSGANVLTF
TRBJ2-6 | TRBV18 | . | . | CASSPNGPSGANVLTF
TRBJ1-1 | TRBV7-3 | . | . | CASSLTAREDTEAFF
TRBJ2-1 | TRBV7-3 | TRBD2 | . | CASSLLAGAPYNEQFF
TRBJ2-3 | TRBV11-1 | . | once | CASSSGLGGAITQYF
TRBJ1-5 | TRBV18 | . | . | CASSPYQANEPQHF
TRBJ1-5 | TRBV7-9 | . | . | CASSLGGLNQPQHF
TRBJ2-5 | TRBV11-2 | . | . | CASSFGALQETQYF
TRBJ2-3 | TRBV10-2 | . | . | CASGEGTGTDTQYF
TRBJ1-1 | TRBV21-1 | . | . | CASSKVGRGNTEAFF
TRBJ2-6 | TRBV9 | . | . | CASSARQQVGPGANVLTF
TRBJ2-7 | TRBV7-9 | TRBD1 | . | CASSWTGYSYEQYF
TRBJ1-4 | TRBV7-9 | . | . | CASSSGSADEKLFF